Below, 21 T cell receptor beta chains from the same sample are listed, as sequenced in a study of blood T cell repertoires in COVID-19 (dated by TCRdb to 2020 to 2021). The library was built by means of the immunoSEQ multiplex PCR assay. The immuneACCESS repertoire file appears here via TCRdb, limited to in-frame rearrangements. These files lack a portion of the clones; in checked studies, under half of the deficit traces to unresolved V genes, and the cause of the others is not known. The sample contains under 400,000 clones, roughly 88% of them found a single time. The ten largest clones capture 1.5% to 2% of the sample. Sequenced: peripheral blood. All receptors derive from a woman under 40 with COVID-19, enrolled during active disease.

The genes are TRBV3-1 (or the pseudogene TRBV3-2) and TRBJ1-2; 10 nucleotides align to TRBD1. The junction had 19 bases not matched to a gene; V was cut back by 0 bases and J by 6 bases. The CDR3 is 20 residues long. CDR1 is LGHDT and CDR2 is YNNKEL in the germline V gene (reference sequence). CDR3 nucleotide sequence: TGTGCCAGCAGCCAAGAATTCTGGGACAGGGGCTCCGGGGAGGCTAATGGCTACACCTTC. Translating gives CASSQEFWDRGSGEANGYTF.

This rearrangement joins TRBV3-1 (or the pseudogene TRBV3-2) to TRBJ1-6; TRBD1 matches 9 bases. In germline, CDR1 is LGHDT, CDR2 YNNKEL (reference sequence). This CDR3 is built from 14 residues. V trimming: 4 bases; J trimming: 9 bases; junction bases outside the gene matches: 4. The CDR3 protein is CASSPRDRASPLHF. The CDR3, as DNA: TGTGCCAGCAGCCCTCGGGACAGGGCTTCACCCCTCCACTTT.

The chain is built from TRBV11-2 and TRBJ2-1; TRBD2 matches 11 bases. CDR3 size: 14 residues. J was trimmed by 6 bases and V by 5 bases; bases with no gene match: 3. The germline V gene has CDR1 SGHAT and CDR2 FQNNGV. The CDR3 loop is CASSRLAGPNEQFF. The CDR3, as DNA: TGTGCCAGCAGCCGACTAGCGGGGCCCAATGAGCAGTTCTTC. The whole variable domain, filled in from reference TRBV11-2 and TRBJ2-1, reads EAGVAQSPRYKIIEKRQSVAFWCNPISGHATLYWYQQILGQGPKLLIQFQNNGVVDDSQLPKDRFSAERLKGVDSTLKIQPAKLEDSAVYLCASSRLAGPNEQFFGPGTRLTVL.

The chain links TRBV7-9 to TRBJ1-3, with D hard to call. V was cut by 2 bases and J by 3 bases, with 2 bases left in between. Germline assignment: CDR1 SEHNR and CDR2 FQNEAQ (reference sequence). This CDR3 is 12 amino acids long. The CDR3 DNA is TGTGCCAGCAGCTTACTTGGAAACACCATATATTTT. As protein: CASSLLGNTIYF.

This clone was recorded only once. J is TRBJ2-2 and V is TRBV15, with D unresolved. V was trimmed by 0 bases and J by 7 bases, leaving 6 bases between them. The CDR3 has 13 residues. The germline V gene has CDR1 LNHNV and CDR2 YYDKDF (reference sequence). Here the CDR3 DNA reads TGTGCCACCAGCAGAGATTTCGGCGGGGAGCTGTTTTTT. It specifies CATSRDFGGELFF.

The CDR3 region has the DNA TGCGCCAGCAGTCGTAATCAGCCCCAGCATTTT. Its protein is CASSRNQPQHF. This sequence joins TRBV5-1 and TRBJ1-5; unclear D gene. Germline CDR1 SGHRS, CDR2 YFSETQ. The CDR3 sequence is 11 residues long. Trimming took off 5 bases at V and 4 bases at J, with 4 bases between the two ends.

V is TRBV14 and J is TRBJ1-1; no definite D call. The germline V and J ends were trimmed by 5 bases and 0 bases, with 7 bases remaining between them. The CDR3 length is 13 residues. CDR1 is SGHDN and CDR2 is FVKESK in the germline V gene. The CDR3 loop is CASSSSVNTEAFF. DNA for the CDR3: TGTGCCAGCAGCTCCTCGGTGAACACTGAAGCTTTCTTT.

J is TRBJ1-6 and V is TRBV2; 7 bases map to TRBD1. Trimming removed 7 bases from V and 0 bases from J; junction bases left unmatched: 3. Germline V gene lookup returns CDR1 SNHLY and CDR2 FYNNEI. The length of the CDR3 is 15 residues. CDR3 protein: CASMTGSSYNSPLHF. CDR3 coding DNA: TGTGCCAGCATGACAGGGAGCTCCTATAATTCACCCCTCCACTTT.

The chain joins TRBV21-1 to TRBJ2-7; the table's D gene call, TRBD1, was not cross checked with the DNA. TRBV21-1 corresponds to a pseudogene. This CDR3 has 14 residues. CDR3 residues: CASSGRGPSYEQYF. CDR3 DNA: TGTGCCAGCAGCGGCAGGGGGCCATCCTACGAGCAGTACTTC.

The chain uses TRBV5-1 and TRBJ1-4; 7 nucleotides align to TRBD1. This CDR3 contains 15 residues. Germline values: CDR1 SGHRS, CDR2 YFSETQ. Trimming took 4 bases from V and 6 from J; bases not matched to a gene: 9. CDR3 residues: CASSNTGARDEKLFF. The CDR3 coding sequence is TGCGCCAGCAGCAATACAGGGGCGAGAGATGAAAAACTGTTTTTT.

This chain connects TRBV27 to TRBJ1-2, with D unclear. This CDR3 spans 8 amino acids. Germline V gene data show CDR1 as MNHEY and CDR2 as SMNVEV (reference sequence). V lost 6 bases to trimming and J lost 11 bases, with 4 bases between them. The CDR3 region is CASRRYTF. CDR3 in DNA: TGTGCCAGCAGGAGGTACACCTTC.

This clone was counted once. The chain employs TRBV5-5 and TRBJ1-5; D gene unclear. The CDR3 has 13 amino acids. The germline gives CDR1 SGHKS, CDR2 YYEKEE (reference sequence). V was trimmed by 2 bases and J by 11 bases, leaving 14 bases between them. CDR3: CASSFSGVDTQHF. The CDR3 DNA follows: TGTGCCAGCAGCTTCAGCGGCGTTGATACCCAGCATTTT.

The J gene is TRBJ2-2, the V gene TRBV6-6; 8 positions match TRBD1. The J segment lost 0 bases and the V segment lost 5 bases, leaving 5 bases of the junction unmatched. CDR3 size: 16 residues. Per germline, CDR1 MNHNY and CDR2 SVGAGI (reference sequence). The DNA for the CDR3 is TGTGCCAGCAGTAAAGGACAGGGCTCGAACACCGGGGAGCTGTTTTTT. This sequence encodes CASSKGQGSNTGELFF.

This sequence joins TRBV11-1 and TRBJ2-1; D ambiguous. Deletions cut 5 bases from V and 0 bases from J, with 5 bases between. Germline V CDR1 and CDR2: SGHAT, FQDESV (reference sequence). The CDR3 is 13 amino acids. The CDR3 loop is CASSPSSYNEQFF. CDR3 bases: TGTGCCAGCAGCCCTAGCTCCTACAATGAGCAGTTCTTC.

The J gene is TRBJ2-3, the V gene TRBV9; possible D gene TRBD1, 5 bases. The germline CDR1 and CDR2 sequences are SGDLS and YYNGEE. This CDR3 spans 17 amino acids. Trimming left V 0 bases short and J 3 bases short, with 17 bases between. Here the CDR3 reads CASSVEGAVGPTDTQYF. In DNA, the CDR3 is TGTGCCAGCAGCGTAGAAGGGGCGGTGGGGCCTACAGATACGCAGTATTTT.

The chain uses TRBV7-9 and TRBJ2-5, with TRBD1 identical over 9 bases. This CDR3 comprises 14 residues. V lost 1 base and J lost 3; bases outside the gene matches: 0. Per the germline V gene, CDR1 is SEHNR and CDR2 is FQNEAQ (reference sequence). CDR3 region: CASSLGTGEETQYF. The DNA for the CDR3 is TGTGCCAGCAGCTTAGGGACAGGGGAAGAGACCCAGTACTTC.

This clone was observed a handful of times. The chain joins TRBV12-3 or TRBV12-4 to TRBJ1-5; D gene uncertain. V lost 4 bases to trimming and J lost 2 bases, with 3 bases between them. This CDR3 is built from 12 residues. CDR3 coding DNA: TGTGCCAGCAGTTCTCGCAATCAGCCCCAGCATTTT. The encoded protein is CASSSRNQPQHF.

J is TRBJ2-2 and V is TRBV4-2; no clear D gene. CDR1 is LGHNA and CDR2 is YNFKEQ in the germline V gene. There are 17 residues in the CDR3. V was shortened by 0 bases and J by 0 bases, with 11 bases between the two germline ends. CDR3 protein: CASSQDAGTTNTGELFF. For the CDR3, the DNA is TGTGCCAGCAGCCAAGATGCTGGTACAACGAACACCGGGGAGCTGTTTTTT.

The chain combines TRBV9 with TRBJ1-6; tentatively, D is TRBD1 (5 bases). Germline assignment: CDR1 SGDLS and CDR2 YYNGEE. The germline V and J ends were trimmed by 3 bases and 6 bases, with 10 bases remaining between them. There are 14 residues in the CDR3. The CDR3 DNA reads TGTGCCAGCAGCGGGGGGGAAGGTAATTCACCCCTCCACTTT. Translated, it gives CASSGGEGNSPLHF.

V is TRBV3-1 (or the pseudogene TRBV3-2) and J is TRBJ1-2, with unresolved D. V lost 4 bases and J 8 bases, leaving 20 bases between the germline ends. The germline CDR1 and CDR2 sequences are LGHDT and YNNKEL (reference sequence). The CDR3 has 15 amino acids. The CDR3 coding sequence is TGTGCCAGCAGCCCCAGTTACGGAGCAACCCCCGGCTACACCTTC. Its translation is CASSPSYGATPGYTF.

This clone turned up a few times. This rearrangement joins TRBV5-6 to TRBJ2-7, with 7 bases fitting TRBD1. The CDR3 is 14 amino acids. Germline V gives CDR1 SGHDT, CDR2 YYEEEE. J gave up 2 bases and V 0 bases, and 2 bases lay outside the gene matches. In nucleotides, the CDR3 is TGTGCCAGCAGCTTGGAAGGGGGCCCCTACGAGCAGTACGTC. Translated: CASSLEGGPYEQYV.